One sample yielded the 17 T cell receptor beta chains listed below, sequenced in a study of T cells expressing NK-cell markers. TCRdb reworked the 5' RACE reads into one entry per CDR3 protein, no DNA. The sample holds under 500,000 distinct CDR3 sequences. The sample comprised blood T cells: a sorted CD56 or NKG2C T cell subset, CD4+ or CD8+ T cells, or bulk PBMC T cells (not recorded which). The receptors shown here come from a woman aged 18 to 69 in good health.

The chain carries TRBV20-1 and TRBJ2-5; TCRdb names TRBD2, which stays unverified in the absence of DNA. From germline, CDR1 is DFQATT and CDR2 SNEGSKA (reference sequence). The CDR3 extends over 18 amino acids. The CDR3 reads CSARDPRERAQYQETQYF.

CDR3 amino acids: CASSLAQRGGHYNEQFF. The chain uses TRBV12-3 or TRBV12-4 and TRBJ2-1; TCRdb reports TRBD1, a call that lacks DNA to check it against. CDR3 length: 17 residues.

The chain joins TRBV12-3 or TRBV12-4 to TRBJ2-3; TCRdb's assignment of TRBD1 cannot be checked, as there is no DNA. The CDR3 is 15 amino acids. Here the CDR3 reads CASSLEARVTDTQYF.

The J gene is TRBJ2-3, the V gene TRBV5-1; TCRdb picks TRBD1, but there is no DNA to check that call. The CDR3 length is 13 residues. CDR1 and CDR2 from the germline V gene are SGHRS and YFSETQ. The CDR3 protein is CASSPGVIDTQYF. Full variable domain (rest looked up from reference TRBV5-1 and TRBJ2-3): KAGVTQTPRYLIKTRGQQVTLSCSPISGHRSVSWYQQTPGQGLQFLFEYFSETQRNKGNFPGRFSGRQFSNSRSEMNVSTLELGDSALYLCASSPGVIDTQYFGPGTRLTVL.

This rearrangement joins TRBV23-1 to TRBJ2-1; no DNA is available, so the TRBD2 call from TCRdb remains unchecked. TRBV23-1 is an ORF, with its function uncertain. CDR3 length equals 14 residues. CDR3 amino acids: CASSRRDRYNEQFF.

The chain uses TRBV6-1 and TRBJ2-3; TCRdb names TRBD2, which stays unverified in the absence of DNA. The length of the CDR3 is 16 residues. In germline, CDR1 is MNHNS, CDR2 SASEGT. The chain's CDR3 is CASNASPSGGTDTQYF.

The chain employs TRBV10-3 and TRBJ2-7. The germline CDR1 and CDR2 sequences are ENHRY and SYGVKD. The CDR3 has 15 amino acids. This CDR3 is CAISDVTRTVNEQYF.

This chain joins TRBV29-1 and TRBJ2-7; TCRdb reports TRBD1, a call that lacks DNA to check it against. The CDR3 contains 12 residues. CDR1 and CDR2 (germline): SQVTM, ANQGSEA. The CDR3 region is CSVGGPRYEQYF.

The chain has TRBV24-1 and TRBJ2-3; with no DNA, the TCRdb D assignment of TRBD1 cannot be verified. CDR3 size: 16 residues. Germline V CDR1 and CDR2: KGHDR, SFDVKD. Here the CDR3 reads CATSDHGQGPADTQYF.

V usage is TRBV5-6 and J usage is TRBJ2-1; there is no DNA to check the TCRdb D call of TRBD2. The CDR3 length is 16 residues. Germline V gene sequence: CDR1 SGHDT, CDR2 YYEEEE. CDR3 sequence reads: CASSSVAPSGVYEQFF.

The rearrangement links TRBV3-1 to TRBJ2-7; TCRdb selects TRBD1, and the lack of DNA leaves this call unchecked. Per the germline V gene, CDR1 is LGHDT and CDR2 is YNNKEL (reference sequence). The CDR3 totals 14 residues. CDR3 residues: CASSPGPARYEQYF.

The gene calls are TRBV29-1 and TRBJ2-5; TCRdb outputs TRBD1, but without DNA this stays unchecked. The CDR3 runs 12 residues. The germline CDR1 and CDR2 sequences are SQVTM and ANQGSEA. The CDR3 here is CSADRLTETQYF. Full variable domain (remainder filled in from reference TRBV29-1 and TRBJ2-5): SAVISQKPSRDICQRGTSLTIQCQVDSQVTMMFWYRQQPGQSLTLIATANQGSEATYESGFVIDKFPISRPNLTFSTLTVSNMSPEDSSIYLCSADRLTETQYFGPGTRLLVL.

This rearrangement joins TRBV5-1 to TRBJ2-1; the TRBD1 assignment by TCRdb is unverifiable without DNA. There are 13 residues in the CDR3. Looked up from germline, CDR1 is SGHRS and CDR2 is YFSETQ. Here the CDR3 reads CASSEGQGNEQFF.

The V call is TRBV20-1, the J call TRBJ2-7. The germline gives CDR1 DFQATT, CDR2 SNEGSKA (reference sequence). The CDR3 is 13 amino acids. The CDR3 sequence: CSARALFGYEQYF.

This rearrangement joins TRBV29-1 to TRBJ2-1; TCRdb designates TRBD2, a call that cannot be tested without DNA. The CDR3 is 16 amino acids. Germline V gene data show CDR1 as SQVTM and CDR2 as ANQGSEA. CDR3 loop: CSVEGLAGSPYNEQFF.

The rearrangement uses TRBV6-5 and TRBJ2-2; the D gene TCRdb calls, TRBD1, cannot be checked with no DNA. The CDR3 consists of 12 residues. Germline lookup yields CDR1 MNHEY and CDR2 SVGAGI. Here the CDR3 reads CASNQGAGELFF.

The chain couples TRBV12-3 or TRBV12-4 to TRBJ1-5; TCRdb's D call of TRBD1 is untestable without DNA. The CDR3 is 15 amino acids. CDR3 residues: CASSYLTGTGQPQHF.